The source of this T cell receptor beta chain is a study of T-cell reconstitution after alpha-beta-depleted transplantation in children. It was with unique molecular identifiers that the TCRbeta library was prepared. MiXCR was run by TCRdb on the PCR reads, yielding one entry per CDR3 protein. This table holds roughly 350,000 distinct CDR3 sequences, around 16% found once. A few counts support this clonotype. Germline CDR1 reads MGHRA; CDR2 reads YSYEKL. The V gene end was trimmed by 1 base and the J gene end by 10 bases; junction bases not matched to a gene: 7. This CDR3 has 15 residues. The V call is TRBV4-1, the J call TRBJ1-6; TRBD1 aligns across 7 bases. This TCR derives from a male patient aged 2 to 9 who had a stem cell transplant for acute lymphoblastic leukemia, so the T cells may come from the graft donor. Source: PBMCs, mostly from graft donor cells, taken 360 days after TCRalphabeta/CD19-depleted stem cell transplant. The CDR3 nucleotides are TGCGCCAGCAGCCAAGTGACAGGGCCCGGGTCACCCCTCCACTTT. Its translation is CASSQVTGPGSPLHF.